This is a list of T cell receptor beta chains from one sample in a study of blood T cells in healthy people across ages. TCRdb independently ran MiXCR on the 5' RACE reads; one entry per CDR3 protein. The sample records 1.5 million to 2 million distinct CDR3 sequences, 28% being singletons. The sample taken for sequencing was blood. Receptors originate from a woman aged 25 to 39 in good health. Both conserved end residues are part of each CDR3. D genes are given only for firm matches. Clone size is shown for a subset of rows, as once, few, many or a class of expanded clone.

cdr3_aa	cdr3_nt	clone_size	v_call	j_call	d_call
CASQKGVNSYEQYF	TGTGCCAGCCAAAAAGGGGTTAACTCCTACGAGCAGTACTTC	NA	TRBV3-1	TRBJ2-7	NA
CASSGWSDPQHF	TGTGCCAGCAGTGGCTGGTCCGATCCCCAGCATTTT	NA	TRBV2	TRBJ1-5	NA
CASTSGGVYEQYF	TGTGCCAGCACTAGCGGGGGGGTCTACGAGCAGTACTTC	few	TRBV25-1	TRBJ2-7	TRBD2
CASSLREAGGSYEQYF	TGTGCCAGCAGCTTAAGGGAGGCAGGGGGCTCCTACGAGCAGTACTTC	few	TRBV7-9	TRBJ2-7	NA
CASSLRAGAGAQETQYF	TGTGCCAGCAGCTTAAGGGCGGGAGCGGGAGCCCAAGAGACCCAGTACTTC	NA	TRBV5-6	TRBJ2-5	TRBD2
CASITRRGNYNEQFF	TGTGCCAGCATCACTCGGAGGGGGAACTACAATGAGCAGTTCTTC	NA	TRBV12-3/TRBV12-4	TRBJ2-1	NA
CASSATGTGLNEKLFF	TGTGCCAGCAGCGCAACAGGGACAGGGCTTAATGAAAAACTGTTTTTT	many	TRBV9	TRBJ1-4	TRBD1
CASSFLQLAGYYNEQFF	TGTGCCAGCAGTTTCCTTCAACTAGCGGGTTATTACAATGAGCAGTTCTTC	few	TRBV12-3/TRBV12-4	TRBJ2-1	TRBD2
CASSFDPLQGSSSGANVLTF	TGTGCCAGCAGCTTCGACCCATTACAGGGGTCGAGCTCTGGGGCCAACGTCCTGACTTTC	few	TRBV28	TRBJ2-6	TRBD1
CASASSGGKTQYF	TGTGCCAGTGCCTCTAGCGGGGGGAAGACCCAGTACTTC	few	TRBV6-5	TRBJ2-5	TRBD2
CAISDRGTGGMETQYF	TGTGCCATCAGTGATCGAGGGACAGGGGGCATGGAGACCCAGTACTTC	NA	TRBV10-3	TRBJ2-5	TRBD1
CASELTGDNIQYF	TGTGCCAGCGAATTAACAGGGGACAACATTCAGTACTTC	many	TRBV7-2	TRBJ2-4	TRBD1
CASQRLAGPQETQYF	TGCGCCAGCCAGAGACTAGCGGGCCCCCAAGAGACCCAGTACTTC	NA	TRBV5-1	TRBJ2-5	TRBD2
CSAPGDYQETQYF	TGCAGTGCTCCCGGGGACTACCAAGAGACCCAGTACTTC	NA	TRBV20-1	TRBJ2-5	NA
CASSLQGGQPQHF	TGTGCCAGCAGTTTACAGGGAGGGCAGCCCCAGCATTTT	many	TRBV12-3/TRBV12-4	TRBJ1-5	NA
CASSDPGQGDGYTF	TGTGCCAGCAGTGATCCGGGACAGGGGGATGGCTACACCTTC	NA	TRBV25-1	TRBJ1-2	TRBD1
CASSPRGQGVSEQFF	TGTGCCAGCTCACCACGCGGGCAGGGGGTTTCTGAGCAGTTCTTC	few	TRBV18	TRBJ2-1	TRBD1
CAGSYPPEETQYF	TGTGCCGGCAGTTACCCCCCGGAAGAGACCCAGTACTTC	few	TRBV6-2/TRBV6-3	TRBJ2-5	NA
CASSLSPDTGTYGYTF	TGTGCCAGCAGCTTATCCCCAGACACAGGGACCTATGGCTACACCTTC	NA	TRBV7-2	TRBJ1-2	NA
CATARGTAQETQYF	TGTGCCACCGCCAGGGGGACAGCACAAGAGACCCAGTACTTC	NA	TRBV7-9	TRBJ2-5	TRBD1
CASSSTTGGPYEQYF	TGTGCCAGCAGTTCTACGACAGGGGGACCCTACGAGCAGTACTTC	NA	TRBV12-3/TRBV12-4	TRBJ2-7	TRBD1
CSVSTGAGQPQHF	TGCAGCGTTAGTACAGGGGCGGGTCAGCCCCAGCATTTT	NA	TRBV29-1	TRBJ1-5	TRBD1
CASSQVLNEQYF	TGTGCCAGCAGCCAAGTTCTCAACGAGCAGTACTTC	many	TRBV14	TRBJ2-7	NA
CASSLPEGRGRETQYF	TGTGCCAGCAGCCTTCCTGAAGGCCGGGGACGGGAGACCCAGTACTTC	NA	TRBV5-6	TRBJ2-5	NA
CASTRGFTDTQYF	TGTGCCAGCACTCGGGGGTTCACAGATACGCAGTATTTT	few	TRBV27	TRBJ2-3	NA
CASSLLTAGGDNEQFF	TGTGCCAGCAGCCTTCTAACAGCGGGAGGGGACAATGAGCAGTTCTTC	many	TRBV11-2	TRBJ2-1	TRBD2
CASSQGGRTHEQFF	TGTGCCAGCTCACAGGGGGGCCGTACACATGAGCAGTTCTTC	NA	TRBV18	TRBJ2-1	NA
CSARKKDRVLMGRGGGFSYEQYF	TGCAGTGCTAGGAAGAAGGACAGGGTGTTGATGGGGAGAGGCGGGGGGTTCTCCTACGAGCAGTACTTC	few	TRBV20-1	TRBJ2-7	NA
CASSFSSGGYTF	TGTGCCAGCAGCTTTTCTTCGGGCGGCTACACCTTC	few	TRBV7-2	TRBJ1-2	NA
CASSAVGAANYGYTF	TGTGCCAGCAGTGCCGTGGGGGCCGCTAACTATGGCTACACCTTC	many	TRBV6-5	TRBJ1-2	NA
CASGREKLFF	TGTGCCAGCGGGAGAGAAAAACTGTTTTTT	few	TRBV28	TRBJ1-4	NA
CSAFWGAIGYEQYF	TGCAGTGCTTTTTGGGGGGCGATCGGCTACGAGCAGTACTTC	few	TRBV20-1	TRBJ2-7	NA
CASKISGSSSYNEQFF	TGTGCCAGTAAAATTAGCGGGAGCAGCTCCTACAATGAGCAGTTCTTC	many	TRBV19	TRBJ2-1	TRBD2
CASSSGGTPVAYEQYF	TGTGCCAGCAGTTCCGGCGGGACACCCGTCGCCTACGAGCAGTACTTC	many	TRBV27	TRBJ2-7	NA
CASSSRGSGGADTQYF	TGTGCCAGCAGTTCCCGTGGTAGCGGGGGGGCAGATACGCAGTATTTT	NA	TRBV12-3/TRBV12-4	TRBJ2-3	TRBD2
CASSAGLADYPPTDTQYF	TGTGCCAGCAGTGCGGGACTAGCGGATTACCCCCCCACAGATACGCAGTATTTT	few	TRBV2	TRBJ2-3	TRBD2
CASSVVRTSHGELFF	TGTGCCAGCAGTGTAGTCCGGACTAGTCACGGGGAGCTGTTTTTT	few	TRBV2	TRBJ2-2	TRBD2
CASSLQKGTGRTDTQYF	TGTGCCAGCAGCCTCCAGAAGGGGACAGGCCGCACAGATACGCAGTATTTT	many	TRBV7-9	TRBJ2-3	TRBD1
CASRDWNTDTQYF	TGTGCCTCCCGGGACTGGAACACAGATACGCAGTATTTT	NA	TRBV28	TRBJ2-3	NA
CASSAALAEGPYNEQFF	TGCGCCAGCAGCGCGGCTCTAGCGGAGGGGCCCTACAATGAGCAGTTCTTC	few	TRBV5-1	TRBJ2-1	TRBD2
CSARDGVAGIGQETQYF	TGCAGTGCTAGAGATGGAGTAGCGGGAATAGGACAGGAGACCCAGTACTTC	NA	TRBV20-1	TRBJ2-5	TRBD2
CASSSAGEGHYEQYF	TGTGCCAGCAGTTCCGCCGGGGAGGGCCACTACGAGCAGTACTTC	many	TRBV6-2/TRBV6-3	TRBJ2-7	TRBD2
CASRLAGPNNEQFF	TGCGCCAGCAGACTAGCGGGCCCAAACAATGAGCAGTTCTTC	many	TRBV5-1	TRBJ2-1	TRBD2